Below, 29 T cell receptor beta chains from the same sample are listed, as sequenced in a study of cytomegalovirus exposure and HLA in healthy donors. Vbeta (60) and Jbeta (13) primers were used in the PCR. Libraries were prepared by immunoSEQ multiplex PCR; TCRdb keeps only in-frame clonotypes and omits some of them. The table records fewer than 200,000 clones, around 77% of them present only once. The sample was PBMCs. Every receptor here comes from a man in his 60s in good health and CMV-seronegative.

The V gene is TRBV5-4, the J gene TRBJ1-1; TRBD1 aligns across 9 bases. V gave up 0 bases and J gave up 3 bases; unmatched junction bases: 3. The germline V gene has CDR1 SGHNT and CDR2 YYREEE (reference sequence). The CDR3 spans 15 residues. The CDR3, as DNA: TGTGCCAGCAGCTTGGTAGGGACAGGGTACACTGAAGCTTTCTTT. Amino acids: CASSLVGTGYTEAFF.

V gene TRBV18 combines with J gene TRBJ2-2, with TRBD1 as a possible D gene (6 bases). The CDR3 is 15 residues long. V was trimmed by 2 bases and J by 4 bases, leaving 11 bases between them. Germline V gene lookup returns CDR1 KGHSH and CDR2 LQKENI. CDR3 loop: CASSPRDTVTGELFF. As DNA, the CDR3 is TGTGCCAGCTCACCAAGGGACACCGTCACCGGGGAGCTGTTTTTT.

This clone was recorded only once. V is TRBV7-9 and J is TRBJ2-5, with D maybe TRBD2 (5 bases). The CDR3 has 14 amino acids. V dropped 2 bases and J dropped 5 bases, with 12 bases sitting between them. Germline loops: CDR1 SEHNR, CDR2 FQNEAQ (reference sequence). The CDR3 here is CASSLSLVAETQYF. The CDR3 nucleotides read TGTGCCAGCAGCTTATCACTAGTTGCCGAGACCCAGTACTTC.

V is TRBV29-1 and J is TRBJ2-2; 11 bases map to TRBD1. V shed 5 bases and J 9 bases; nucleotides not matched to a gene: 29. Germline CDR1 and CDR2: SQVTM and ANQGSEA. The CDR3 totals 21 residues. The CDR3 reads CSVSLIGTGGPKGGTAWELFF. The DNA of the CDR3 is TGCAGCGTTTCCTTGATTGGGACAGGGGGACCCAAAGGAGGAACGGCATGGGAGCTGTTTTTT.

The chain combines TRBV19 with TRBJ2-7; D might be TRBD2 (5 bases). The CDR3 covers 14 residues. The germline gives CDR1 LNHDA, CDR2 SQIVND (reference sequence). Trimming removed 4 bases from V and 2 bases from J, with 12 bases in between. The DNA for the CDR3 is TGTGCCAGTAGTACGTCCCCGGGGACCTACGAGCAGTACTTC. Protein sequence: CASSTSPGTYEQYF.

The rearrangement joins TRBV5-4 to TRBJ2-1, with 9 bases aligning to TRBD1. The CDR3 consists of 14 residues. V was pared by 4 bases and J by 4 bases, with 3 bases of the junction left unmatched. Per germline, CDR1 SGHNT and CDR2 YYREEE (reference sequence). The CDR3 DNA sequence: TGTGCCAGCAGCCACGGACAGGGGTACAATGAGCAGTTCTTC. This codes for CASSHGQGYNEQFF.

The chain uses TRBV6-6 and TRBJ2-3; TRBD2 aligns across 8 bases. Germline lookup yields CDR1 MNHNY and CDR2 SVGAGI (reference sequence). Trimming at V came to 8 bases and at J to 5 bases, leaving 12 bases not matched to a gene. The CDR3 runs to 15 residues. The CDR3 sequence is CASYYGRVLGDTQYF. Here the CDR3 DNA reads TGTGCCAGCTACTACGGGAGGGTCCTTGGAGATACGCAGTATTTT.

The CDR3 DNA follows: TGTGCCAGTACCCCGTATGCAGGACAGACTAACTATGGCTACACCTTC. Protein: CASTPYAGQTNYGYTF. The J gene is TRBJ1-2, the V gene TRBV19, with a possible D match to TRBD1 (6 bases). The germline CDR1 and CDR2 sequences are LNHDA and SQIVND (reference sequence). The CDR3 covers 16 residues. The V and J ends lost 7 bases and 0 bases respectively, with 18 bases between them.

J is TRBJ1-1 and V is TRBV10-2; D gene unclear. V was shortened by 4 bases and J by 3 bases, with 9 bases between the two germline ends. Germline CDR1 reads WSHSY; CDR2 reads SAAADI. The CDR3 runs to 13 residues. The CDR3 DNA follows: TGCGCCAGCAGTGGTGCTGGAGACACTGAAGCTTTCTTT. Its translation is CASSGAGDTEAFF.

This clone was counted a single time. The V call is TRBV28, the J call TRBJ2-3, with D possibly TRBD1 on 5 matching bases. Looked up from germline, CDR1 is MDHEN and CDR2 is SYDVKM. Trimming cost V 4 bases and J 2 bases, with 10 bases left between them. The CDR3 has 14 residues. The CDR3: CASSSETVTDTQYF. The CDR3, as DNA: TGTGCCAGCAGTTCAGAGACAGTCACAGATACGCAGTATTTT. The full variable domain, completed using reference TRBV28 and TRBJ2-3, is DVKVTQSSRYLVKRTGEKVFLECVQDMDHENMFWYRQDPGLGLRLIYFSYDVKMKEKGDIPEGYSVSREKKERFSLILESASTNQTSMYLCASSSETVTDTQYFGPGTRLTVL.

The rearrangement joins TRBV5-1 to TRBJ2-2; 11 bases map to TRBD2. Germline CDR1 reads SGHRS; CDR2 reads YFSETQ. This CDR3 region has 15 residues. With V trimmed by 4 bases and J by 6 bases, 5 bases remained unmatched. CDR3 sequence reads: CASSLTSGRSGELFF. The CDR3 DNA follows: TGCGCCAGCAGCCTAACTAGCGGGAGATCCGGGGAGCTGTTTTTT.

In DNA, the CDR3 is TGCGCCAGCAGCTTCGCACCGGGACAGGGAGGGGACTATGGCTACACCTTC. Its translation: CASSFAPGQGGDYGYTF. The gene calls are TRBV5-1 and TRBJ1-2; TRBD1 matches 9 bases. Losses at the gene ends were 2 bases for V and 3 bases for J; bases not matched to a gene: 11. The CDR3 is made up of 17 amino acids. Germline assignment: CDR1 SGHRS and CDR2 YFSETQ.

The CDR3 DNA is TGTGCCAGCTCCACTGCAGGGGCTCGTCTCGAGCAGTACTTC. This gives the protein CASSTAGARLEQYF. The rearrangement links TRBV6-5 to TRBJ2-5; a possible D gene is TRBD1 (6 bases). The J call is doubtful: the DNA matches TRBJ2-7 better. The CDR3 has 14 amino acids. Per germline, CDR1 MNHEY and CDR2 SVGAGI.

The chain uses TRBV2 and TRBJ1-4; D is undetermined. V was trimmed by 6 bases and J by 0 bases, leaving 8 bases between them. Per germline, CDR1 SNHLY and CDR2 FYNNEI. This CDR3 is built from 14 residues. CDR3 nucleotides: TGTGCCAGCAGATACACTACAACTAATGAAAAACTGTTTTTT. Protein product: CASRYTTTNEKLFF.

This chain joins TRBV29-1 and TRBJ2-5; 9 nucleotides align to TRBD1. Judging by the DNA end, TRBJ2-7 fits better; the J call may be wrong. Per the germline V gene, CDR1 is SQVTM and CDR2 is ANQGSEA. The CDR3 covers 14 residues. The CDR3: CSVDGGTGTYEQYF. The CDR3 DNA reads TGCAGCGTTGACGGAGGGACAGGGACCTACGAGCAGTACTTC.

V gene TRBV5-1 combines with J gene TRBJ2-2; 10 bases are shared with TRBD1. This CDR3 comprises 15 residues. Germline V gene sequence: CDR1 SGHRS, CDR2 YFSETQ. J gave up 4 bases and V 3 bases, and 3 bases lay outside the gene matches. The DNA for the CDR3 is TGCGCCAGCAGCTGGACAGGGGGGGGCACCGGGGAGCTGTTTTTT. The encoded protein is CASSWTGGGTGELFF.

The V call is TRBV6-6, the J call TRBJ1-4, with 8 positions matching TRBD1. V was pared by 4 bases and J by 4 bases, with 8 bases of the junction left unmatched. Per the germline V gene, CDR1 is MNHNY and CDR2 is SVGAGI (reference sequence). This CDR3 has 16 amino acids. This CDR3 reads CASSSRRGHSNEKLFF. DNA for the CDR3: TGTGCCAGCAGTTCCCGCAGGGGGCATAGTAATGAAAAACTGTTTTTT.

V and J are TRBV19 and TRBJ2-7; 10 bases fit TRBD1. V dropped 3 bases and J dropped 5; count of bases not matched to a gene: 4. CDR3 size: 14 residues. Germline CDR1 and CDR2: LNHDA and SQIVND (reference sequence). The CDR3, as DNA: TGTGCCAGTAGTATGGGTGGACAGGGGGACGAGCAGTACTTC. As protein: CASSMGGQGDEQYF.

The chain uses TRBV5-4 and TRBJ2-1, with D possibly TRBD1 on 5 matching bases. Germline CDR1 is SGHNT and CDR2 is YYREEE (reference sequence). The CDR3 is 14 residues long. Trimming removed 0 bases from V and 5 bases from J, with 9 bases in between. The CDR3 sequence is CASSLGGAHNEQFF. CDR3 DNA sequence: TGTGCCAGCAGCTTGGGTGGGGCCCACAATGAGCAGTTCTTC.

The chain employs TRBV6-6 and TRBJ2-3; D possibly corresponds to TRBD2 (6 bases). Trimming took off 5 bases at V and 4 bases at J, with 10 bases between the two ends. The germline CDR1 and CDR2 sequences are MNHNY and SVGAGI (reference sequence). The CDR3 length is 13 residues. The CDR3 region has the DNA TGTGCCAGCAGTCCGGGGGACCCAGATACGCAGTATTTT. It specifies CASSPGDPDTQYF.

This clone was recorded once. The chain recombines TRBV5-6 with TRBJ1-5, with D perhaps TRBD1 (5 bases). With 4 bases removed from V and 9 bases from J, the gap between germline ends came to 11 bases. The CDR3 extends over 12 amino acids. Germline CDR1 SGHDT, CDR2 YYEEEE. This CDR3 is CASSRPGRPQHF. CDR3 coding DNA: TGTGCCAGCAGCCGTCCAGGGCGGCCCCAGCATTTT.

This chain links TRBV5-1 with TRBJ2-2, with 14 bases aligning to TRBD2. This CDR3 is built from 20 residues. The germline V gene encodes CDR1 SGHRS and CDR2 YFSETQ. The V gene end was trimmed by 2 bases and the J gene end by 0 bases; junction bases not matched to a gene: 9. In nucleotides, the CDR3 is TGCGCCAGCAGCTTTGATTTTCGACTAGCGGGAGGGCCGAACACCGGGGAGCTGTTTTTT. Its translation: CASSFDFRLAGGPNTGELFF. Drawing the rest from reference TRBV5-1 and TRBJ2-2, the complete variable domain is KAGVTQTPRYLIKTRGQQVTLSCSPISGHRSVSWYQQTPGQGLQFLFEYFSETQRNKGNFPGRFSGRQFSNSRSEMNVSTLELGDSALYLCASSFDFRLAGGPNTGELFFGEGSRLTVL.

This sequence joins TRBV10-3 and TRBJ2-7, with 9 bases aligning to TRBD2. This CDR3 contains 14 residues. Germline CDR1 and CDR2: ENHRY and SYGVKD. V trimming: 4 bases; J trimming: 3 bases; junction bases outside the gene matches: 4. The CDR3 DNA follows: TGTGCCATCAGTGGTAGCGGGAGCGGCTACGAGCAGTACTTC. Protein product: CAISGSGSGYEQYF.

The chain recombines TRBV6-6 with TRBJ1-2; 8 nucleotides align to TRBD1. Germline V lookup: CDR1 MNHNY, CDR2 SVGAGI (reference sequence). Unmatched junction bases numbered 1, after V lost 0 bases and J lost 7 bases. This CDR3 has 13 residues. The chain's CDR3 is CASSYSQGAGYTF. In DNA, the CDR3 is TGTGCCAGCAGTTACTCGCAGGGGGCTGGCTACACCTTC.

The chain couples TRBV19 to TRBJ2-5; 7 bases agree with TRBD2. The CDR3 length is 14 residues. The germline V gene encodes CDR1 LNHDA and CDR2 SQIVND (reference sequence). The trim removed 3 bases at V and 5 bases at J, leaving 6 bases unmatched. CDR3 nucleotide sequence: TGTGCCAGTAGTATTTATCCCGGGGGGGAGACCCAGTACTTC. This codes for CASSIYPGGETQYF.

A few counts support this clone. This chain uses TRBV6-1 with TRBJ2-7, with D possibly TRBD1 on 6 matching bases. The CDR3 sequence is 14 residues long. Germline CDR1 is MNHNS and CDR2 is SASEGT. V was trimmed by 11 bases and J by 3 bases, leaving 20 bases between them. The CDR3: CAGAQGQNFYEQYF. In DNA, the CDR3 is TGTGCCGGCGCGCAGGGACAAAACTTCTACGAGCAGTACTTC.

As concerns this clone: Germline and junction disagree at one end, which may indicate a read error. The CDR3 DNA is TGTGCCAGCAGTGAACCCGGGGGGACGGGAAATTCACCCCTCAACTTT. It yields the protein CASSEPGGTGNSPLNF. The V gene is TRBV25-1, the J gene TRBJ1-6; weak D call: TRBD1 (5 bases). The CDR3 has 16 residues. Germline values: CDR1 MGHDK, CDR2 SYGVNS. The entire variable domain, with the rest obtained from reference TRBV25-1 and TRBJ1-6, is as follows: EADIYQTPRYLVIGTGKKITLECSQTMGHDKMYWYQQDPGMELHLIHYSYGVNSTEKGDLSSESTVSRIRTEHFPLTLESARPSHTSQYLCASSEPGGTGNSPLNFGNGTRLTVT.

J is TRBJ2-5 and V is TRBV7-3, with D perhaps matching TRBD2 (6 bases). Per the germline V gene, CDR1 is SGHTA and CDR2 is FQGTGA. CDR3 length equals 13 residues. Trimming removed 3 bases from V and 5 bases from J, with 10 bases in between. The CDR3 here is CASSLTRMETQYF. For the CDR3, the DNA is TGTGCCAGCAGCTTGACTAGAATGGAGACCCAGTACTTC. Full variable domain (rest looked up from reference TRBV7-3 and TRBJ2-5): GAGVSQTPSNKVTEKGKYVELRCDPISGHTALYWYRQSLGQGPEFLIYFQGTGAADDSGLPNDRFFAVRPEGSVSTLKIQRTERGDSAVYLCASSLTRMETQYFGPGTRLLVL.

This chain links TRBV19 with TRBJ2-6; 8 bases map to TRBD1. V dropped 4 bases and J dropped 2; count of bases not matched to a gene: 10. Per germline, CDR1 LNHDA and CDR2 SQIVND (reference sequence). The CDR3 spans 18 residues. The CDR3 protein is CASSNQGAWVPGANVLTF. The CDR3 DNA follows: TGTGCCAGTAGTAACCAGGGGGCTTGGGTTCCTGGGGCCAACGTCCTGACTTTC.